This TCR beta chain was obtained from a study of cytomegalovirus exposure and HLA in healthy donors (dated 2017 in TCRdb). For the study in its entirety: An earlier analysis of more than 550 of the donors reported approximately 300 Gb of sequence data and around 100 million unique TCR beta sequences obtained from 150 million to 200 million T cells. An early release that covered 640 HLA-typed donors contained approximately 290 gigabases of sequencing data and 70 million to 100 million unique TCR sequences. Of the roughly 400 genotyped donors, 81% fell in the genetic ancestry cluster associated with self-reported Caucasian donors. The study was designed to test whether signatures of past pathogen exposure could be identified by cataloging public T cell receptors. The study used immunosequencing to profile the T cell repertoires of around 600 subjects and linked those repertoires to cytomegalovirus serostatus. Besides the first cohort of roughly 660 subjects, a separate validation cohort made up of 120 different subjects was used. To predict cytomegalovirus infection status, the study combined high-throughput TCR immunosequencing, statistical association of individual TCRs with disease status, and machine learning. In a later analysis, previously published TCR beta repertoires from fewer than 750 donors were re-analyzed and high-resolution HLA genotyping was added so that TCR occurrence patterns could be studied. The later analysis used no new phenotypic data to find candidate immune exposures, relying instead on TCR beta sequences and their occurrence across donors. To decide whether each TCR beta V gene segment behaved as functional or pseudogenic, an earlier analysis of some 570 of the donors relied on high-throughput TCR beta sequencing. Donor age, sex, ethnicity and CMV serostatus were compiled alongside the repertoire data. A later genetic analysis used genome-wide SNP genotypes for about three fifths of the roughly 700 donors, treating that subset as a discovery cohort. Every discovery cohort repertoire had been produced on one sequencing platform. HLA typing covered class I and class II loci at four-digit resolution. Typing coverage differed by locus: A, B, C, DRB1 and DQB1 were typed in roughly 629-640 donors, DQA1 in about 560, DPA1 in around 600, and DPB1 in 400 to 480. A few DR-DQ haplotypes were treated as single units for association and clustering because of strong linkage in the cohort. On average, roughly 250,000 unique TCR beta nucleotide sequences were sequenced per donor among about 400 genotyped donors of the cohort, with roughly 18% of those sequences being non-productive.

Library creation used the immunoSEQ multiplex PCR assay. A mixture of 60 forward primers for TCR Vbeta segments and 13 reverse primers for TCR Jbeta segments was used in the multiplex PCR. The CDR3 region of rearranged TCR beta genes was amplified from genomic DNA with a multiplex PCR assay. The Illumina HiSeq System was used to sequence the amplified TCR beta libraries as 87-base-pair reads. The published analysis was carried out like this. In a later analysis, roughly 80 million unique TCR beta chains were counted across the roughly 700 repertoires, and roughly 10 million of these chains were shared by at least two donors. A nearest-neighbor algorithm error-corrected the raw reads and collapsed the reads into unique sequences, merging closely related sequences to remove PCR and sequencing errors. Alignment of CDR3 sequences to IMGT reference sequences was used to assign V, D and J gene segments. For a sequence to be retained, a match of at least six nucleotides to both a V gene segment and a J gene segment was required. Rearrangements were called productive when the CDR3 lacked stop codons and stayed in frame with V and J; all others were non-productive. CDR3 was defined according to IMGT convention as the region running from the second conserved V-encoded cysteine to the conserved J-encoded phenylalanine. The earlier analysis of some 540 of the donors excluded any sequence lacking an unambiguous match to a single V gene segment. An earlier analysis of 587 of the donors called V segments functional above 56.7% productive rearrangements and segregating when the between-donor standard deviation exceeded 5%. A statistical classification framework was built for diagnosing cytomegalovirus status from the catalog of TCR beta chain sequences. V and J gene assignment, in a later analysis, came from comparing TCR nucleotide sequences with IMGT/GENE-DB human TR gene sequences. Using the TCRdist pipeline, a later analysis assigned CDR3 sequences along with most-parsimonious VDJ recombination scenarios. In a later analysis, each TCR beta chain was defined by its CDR3 amino acid sequence together with its V-gene family, and reads without a unique V-gene family were excluded. A later analysis removed nearly 600 highly shared, low-generation-probability nucleotide sequences to deal with suspected cross-contamination and a sequencing artifact. For each public chain, a later analysis derived a clonal expansion index from normalized ranks of inferred template counts within each repertoire. In a later analysis, generation probabilities were computed using a VDJ recombination model fitted to out-of-frame rearrangements, and the results were checked against IGoR. Hypergeometric tests were used in a later analysis to score TCR-TCR, TCR-HLA and TCR-CMV co-occurrence, with a repertoire-size bias correction applied to the TCR pairs. In a later analysis, false discovery rates were estimated by permuting HLA or CMV assignments 20 times. In a later analysis, co-occurring TCRs were grouped using DBSCAN, with TCRdist sequence similarity added in when clustering inside HLA-allele-positive subsets. Repertoires with fewer than 30,000 or more than 120,000 public chains were left out of co-occurrence clustering, as were five repertoires with anomalous nucleotide sharing. The table was pulled from immuneACCESS by TCRdb, which kept in-frame rearrangements only. Such tables lose some clones; where checked, under half of the loss comes from unresolved V genes, and the rest has no known cause. The V and J calls and the clone size are those of that table, but D and trimming were determined from the DNA. The sample has roughly 150,000 clones on record, roughly 76% of them singletons. The ten top clones hold less than 2.5% of the sample.

A word on this clone: Its target antigen remains unknown. Nothing much larger sits one base from this clone, and base qualities are not available.

From the cysteine through the phenylalanine, the CDR3 covers 14 amino acids. Just CDR3 DNA is preserved here, 42 bases in frame from base 1. CDR1 and CDR2 are drawn from the germline V gene: SGHVS, FNYEAQ. The junction carries 7 bases between V and J, which are trimmed by 4 bases and 1 base respectively. In total, more than 500 healthy bone marrow donors made up the cohort. Cohort members were all nominally healthy when sampled, although unrecorded immune exposures were likely present. The donor tested CMV seronegative, placing the donor among the 300 to 400 seronegative members of the cohort. Each donor provided a peripheral blood sample, and peripheral blood mononuclear cells were used for TCR beta sequencing. The Qiagen DNeasy Blood Extraction Kit was used to extract genomic DNA from the blood cell samples. Points the paper makes about the study in general: Most CMV-associated TCR beta chains appeared to be HLA-restricted in a later analysis, and the HLA associations seemed to be driven largely by CMV exposure. Broadly in line with IMGT annotations, most TCR beta V segments showed up in productive rearrangements about 87% or about 30% of the time in an earlier analysis of 587 of the donors. Assigning TCR associations to individual alleles was difficult when HLA alleles, especially DR and DQ, strongly co-occurred. Some IMGT-functional V segments, including TRBV6-2 and TRBV6-3, could not be distinguished by the 87-base-pair reads and were therefore excluded. While some public TCRs were present in many individuals, most TCR sequences turned up only very rarely across donors. In vitro tests confirmed that three of the cytomegalovirus-associated TCR beta chains recognize cytomegalovirus antigens. A further reported finding was that TCR beta sequences accurately predicted the HLA-A and HLA-B alleles for most subjects in the first cohort. Immune exposure information for the cohort was limited to CMV serostatus. Because counts were too low, roughly 17 rarely observed V segments, including chromosome 9 orphons, were left out of the earlier analysis of roughly 600 of the donors. Correlated functional status among segregating V segments might reflect linkage disequilibrium, but an unknown experimental factor could not be ruled out. The study listed 150 to 200 TCR beta chains as associated with cytomegalovirus. Because HLA typing was unavailable for some donors at each locus, only the typed subset was used in association tests. In a later genetic analysis, a missense DCLRE1C variant was associated with V-gene and J-gene trimming of TCR beta chains, and the association was replicated in an independent cohort. The classifier was reported to diagnose cytomegalovirus status with high specificity and sensitivity in both the original cohort and the validation cohort. Presence/absence analyses assumed roughly uniform sequencing depth across donors, an assumption that may not hold. According to the authors, the approach could potentially be generalized to other disease states and immunological phenotypes. According to a later genetic analysis, donors in an Asian-associated ancestry cluster had fewer N-insertions in productive TCRs than the approximately 650-donor mean. Only TCR beta chains were sequenced in this cohort, and the absence of alpha or paired-chain data limited detectable features. According to a later analysis, TCR association rates differed among HLA loci, with DRB1 alleles showing the most associated TCRs and HLA-C alleles showing the fewest. A group of highly shared sequence variants was considered likely to be a technical artifact of the sequencing pipeline. A later analysis reported that several top co-occurrence clusters appeared linked to parvovirus B19, influenza, CMV and Epstein-Barr virus. In a later analysis, HLA-associated TCR beta chains were found to be more clonally expanded and to have lower generation probabilities than equally common non-associated chains. In a later analysis, around 17,000 TCR beta sequences were associated with specific HLA alleles at a false discovery rate of 0.05.

This TCR derives from a male donor in good health and CMV-seronegative. The material sequenced was PBMCs. The sequence is built from TRBV7-6 and TRBJ2-2, and possibly TRBD2, on 6 matching bases. Here is the DNA: TGTGCCAGCAGCTCCGGGAGGAACACCGGGGAGCTGTTTTTT. Translation gives CASSSGRNTGELFF. Extended through the reference TRBV7-6 and TRBJ2-2 proteins, this CDR3 yields the full variable domain: GAGVSQSPRYKVTKRGQDVALRCDPISGHVSLYWYRQALGQGPEFLTYFNYEAQQDKSGLPNDRFSAERPEGSISTLTIQRTEQRDSAMYRCASSSGRNTGELFFGEGSRLTVL.